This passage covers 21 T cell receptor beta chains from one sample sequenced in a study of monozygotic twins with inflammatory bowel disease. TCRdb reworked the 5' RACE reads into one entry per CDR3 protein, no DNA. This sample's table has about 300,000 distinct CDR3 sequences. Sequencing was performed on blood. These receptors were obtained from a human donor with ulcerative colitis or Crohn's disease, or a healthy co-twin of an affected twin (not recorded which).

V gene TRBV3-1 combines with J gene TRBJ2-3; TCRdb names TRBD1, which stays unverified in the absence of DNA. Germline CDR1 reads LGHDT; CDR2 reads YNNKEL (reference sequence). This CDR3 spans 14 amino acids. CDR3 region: CATMDRGRTDTQYF.

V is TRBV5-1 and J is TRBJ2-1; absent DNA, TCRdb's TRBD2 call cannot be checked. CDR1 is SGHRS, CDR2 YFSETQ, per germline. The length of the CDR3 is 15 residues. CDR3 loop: CASSPLGSGRFEQFF.

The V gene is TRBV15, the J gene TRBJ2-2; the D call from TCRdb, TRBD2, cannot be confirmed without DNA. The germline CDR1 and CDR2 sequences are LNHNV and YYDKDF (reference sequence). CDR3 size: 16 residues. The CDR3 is CATSRGLAGLTGELFF.

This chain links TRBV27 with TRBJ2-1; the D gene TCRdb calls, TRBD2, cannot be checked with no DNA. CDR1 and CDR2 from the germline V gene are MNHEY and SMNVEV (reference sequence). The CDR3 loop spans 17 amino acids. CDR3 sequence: CASSSALAGGAANEQFF.

The CDR3 loop is CASSAGLPNEQFF. J is TRBJ2-1 and V is TRBV9; TCRdb calls TRBD2, which cannot be checked without DNA. Germline values: CDR1 SGDLS, CDR2 YYNGEE. The CDR3 length is 13 residues.

CDR3 region: CASSRQGDYGYTF. The rearrangement links TRBV10-2 to TRBJ1-2; with no DNA, the TCRdb D assignment of TRBD1 cannot be verified. The CDR3 loop spans 13 amino acids. Germline loops: CDR1 WSHSY, CDR2 SAAADI.

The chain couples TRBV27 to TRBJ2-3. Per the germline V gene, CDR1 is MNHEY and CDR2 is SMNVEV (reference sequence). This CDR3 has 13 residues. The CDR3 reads CASSRLTTDTQYF.

The CDR3 protein is CASSPFGSGAGRTQYF. The J gene is TRBJ2-3, the V gene TRBV12-3 or TRBV12-4; checking the TCRdb D call of TRBD2 is not possible without DNA. The CDR3 length is 16 residues.

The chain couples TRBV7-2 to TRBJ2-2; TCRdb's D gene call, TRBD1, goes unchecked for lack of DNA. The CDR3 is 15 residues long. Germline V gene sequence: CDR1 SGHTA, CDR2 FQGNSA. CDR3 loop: CASSLDTGRTGELFF.

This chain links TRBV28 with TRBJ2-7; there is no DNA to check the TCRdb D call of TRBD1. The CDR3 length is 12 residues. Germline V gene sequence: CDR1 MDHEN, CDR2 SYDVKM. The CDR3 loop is CASRTPLATEYF.

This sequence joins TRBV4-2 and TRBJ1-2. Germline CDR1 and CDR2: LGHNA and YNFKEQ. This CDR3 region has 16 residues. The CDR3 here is CASSLTLGEHLYGYTF.

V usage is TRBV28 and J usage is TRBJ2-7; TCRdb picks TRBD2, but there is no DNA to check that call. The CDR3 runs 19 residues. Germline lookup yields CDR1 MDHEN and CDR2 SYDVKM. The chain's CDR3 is CASELPIAGGPATPPEQYF. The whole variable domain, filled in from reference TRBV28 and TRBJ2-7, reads DVKVTQSSRYLVKRTGEKVFLECVQDMDHENMFWYRQDPGLGLRLIYFSYDVKMKEKGDIPEGYSVSREKKERFSLILESASTNQTSMYLCASELPIAGGPATPPEQYFGPGTRLTVT.

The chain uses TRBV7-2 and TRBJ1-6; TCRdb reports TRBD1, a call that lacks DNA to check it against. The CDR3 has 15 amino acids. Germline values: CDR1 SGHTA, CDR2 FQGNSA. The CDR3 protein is CASSPMSGAHSPLHF.

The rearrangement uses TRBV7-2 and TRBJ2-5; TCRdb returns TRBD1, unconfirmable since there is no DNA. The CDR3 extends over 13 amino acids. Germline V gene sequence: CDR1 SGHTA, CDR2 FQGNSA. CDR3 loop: CASSFDRGETQYF.

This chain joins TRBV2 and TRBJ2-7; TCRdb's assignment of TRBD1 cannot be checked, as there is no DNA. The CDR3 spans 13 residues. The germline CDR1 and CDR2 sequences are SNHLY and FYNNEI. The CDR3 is CASRQGAPYEQYF.

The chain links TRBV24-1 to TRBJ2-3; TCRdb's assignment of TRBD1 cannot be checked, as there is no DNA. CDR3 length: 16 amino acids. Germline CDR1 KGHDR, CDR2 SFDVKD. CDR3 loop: CATSDPGQGRTDTQYF.

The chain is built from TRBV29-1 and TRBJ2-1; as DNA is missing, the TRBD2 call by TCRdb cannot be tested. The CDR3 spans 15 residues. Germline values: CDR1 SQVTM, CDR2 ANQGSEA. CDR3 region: CSVEKWRGAQHEQFF.

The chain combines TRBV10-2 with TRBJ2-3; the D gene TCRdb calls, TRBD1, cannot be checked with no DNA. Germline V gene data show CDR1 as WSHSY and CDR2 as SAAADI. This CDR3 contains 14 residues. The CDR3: CASSASGYTDTQYF.

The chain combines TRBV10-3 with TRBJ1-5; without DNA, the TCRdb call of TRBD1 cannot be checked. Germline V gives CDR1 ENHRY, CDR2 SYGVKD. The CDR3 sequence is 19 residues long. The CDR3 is CAISESNDRGSQGDQPQHF.

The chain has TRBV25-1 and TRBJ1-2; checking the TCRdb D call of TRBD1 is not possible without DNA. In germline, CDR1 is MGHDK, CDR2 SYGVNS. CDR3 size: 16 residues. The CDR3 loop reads CASSEVGQQGSYGYTF.

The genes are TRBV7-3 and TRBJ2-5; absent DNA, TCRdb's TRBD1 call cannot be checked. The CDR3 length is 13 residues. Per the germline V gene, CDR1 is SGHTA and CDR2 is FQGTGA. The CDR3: CASSKGPLGTQYF.